Given below is one T cell receptor beta chain in context. CDR3 length equals 16 residues. Germline V gene sequence: CDR1 KGHSH, CDR2 LQKENI. V dropped 2 bases and J dropped 5; count of bases not matched to a gene: 7. The data stem from a study of shared clonotypes between healthy human individuals. Clones were read by immunoSEQ multiplex PCR, and TCRdb kept only the in-frame ones, dropping some. The table records approximately 1.5 million clones, approximately 98.5% of them present only once. The clonotype originates from a young man in good health. This sequence joins TRBV18 and TRBJ2-7, with 12 nucleotides matching TRBD2. The sample taken for sequencing was naive CD4+ T cells sorted from blood. Subset described: CD45RA+ positively selected. The chain's CDR3 is CASSPKRLAGVDEQYF. For the CDR3, the DNA is TGTGCCAGCTCACCAAAAAGACTAGCGGGAGTTGACGAGCAGTACTTC. Full variable domain (outside the CDR3, taken from reference TRBV18 and TRBJ2-7): NAGVMQNPRHLVRRRGQEARLRCSPMKGHSHVYWYRQLPEEGLKFMVYLQKENIIDESGMPKERFSAEFPKEGPSILRIQQVVRGDSAAYFCASSPKRLAGVDEQYFGPGTRLTVT.